This T cell receptor (beta chain) was observed in a study of T-cell reconstitution after alpha-beta-depleted transplantation in children. This clonotype was observed many times. The J segment lost 2 bases and the V segment lost 5 bases, leaving 9 bases of the junction unmatched. There are 16 residues in the CDR3. Germline V gives CDR1 SGHAT, CDR2 FQNNGV. Construction of the TCRbeta library involved unique molecular identifiers. TCRdb used MiXCR to reprocess the PCR reads, holding one entry per CDR3 protein. The sample records 500,000 to 600,000 distinct CDR3 sequences, 15% to 20% being singletons. The material was PBMCs from the stem cell graft donor, obtained from the stem cell graft. The sequence was collected from a human donor who donated a stem cell graft to a child with acute lymphoblastic leukemia. The chain couples TRBV11-2 to TRBJ2-3, with 8 bases matching TRBD2. The CDR3 DNA reads as TGTGCCAGCAGCCCTCGGCTAGCGGGTACCACAGATACGCAGTATTTT. Translation gives CASSPRLAGTTDTQYF.